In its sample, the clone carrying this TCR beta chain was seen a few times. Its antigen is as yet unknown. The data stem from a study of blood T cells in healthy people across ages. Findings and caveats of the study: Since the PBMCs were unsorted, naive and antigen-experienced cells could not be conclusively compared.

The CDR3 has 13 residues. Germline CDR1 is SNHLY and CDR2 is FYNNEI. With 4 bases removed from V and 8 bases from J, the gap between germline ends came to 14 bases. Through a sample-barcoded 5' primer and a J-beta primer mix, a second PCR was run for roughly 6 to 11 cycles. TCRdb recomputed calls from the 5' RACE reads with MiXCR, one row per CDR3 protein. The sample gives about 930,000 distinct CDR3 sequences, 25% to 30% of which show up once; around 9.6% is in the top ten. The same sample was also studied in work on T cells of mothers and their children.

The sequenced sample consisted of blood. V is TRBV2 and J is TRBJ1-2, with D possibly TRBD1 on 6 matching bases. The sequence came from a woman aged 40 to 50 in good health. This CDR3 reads CASSGQDGEGYTF. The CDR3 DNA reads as TGTGCCAGCAGTGGACAGGACGGGGAAGGCTACACCTTC. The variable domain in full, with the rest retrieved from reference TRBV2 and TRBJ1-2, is EPEVTQTPSHQVTQMGQEVILRCVPISNHLYFYWYRQILGQKVEFLVSFYNNEISEKSEIFDDQFSVERPDGSNFTLKIRSTKLEDSAMYFCASSGQDGEGYTFGSGTRLTVV.